This T cell receptor beta chain was documented in a study of T cell repertoires in cytomegalovirus infection (dated by TCRdb to 2018 to 2020). Notes on the research overall: The peptide stimulations were aimed at well-studied HLA-B-restricted epitopes as well as recently identified HLA-C-restricted CMV epitopes, whose presentation resists viral immunomodulation. Donor HLA type was relevant to the analysis, because carriage of CMV infection together with the matching HLA type was indicated by public TCR beta signatures. Broader findings and caveats from the paper: The ex vivo response was dominated by HLA-C-restricted CMV-specific TCR beta clonotypes, which also provided the single most frequent clonotype in two of eight donors. In both this cohort and an independent roughly 400-donor cohort, the cumulative frequency of public TCR beta family members distinguished carriers of CMV infection plus the relevant HLA type.

The sample's treatment or condition label, decoded: in vitro stimulation with specific CMV peptide epitopes to enrich CMV-specific T cells. As encoded in the germline V gene, CDR1 is MGHRA while CDR2 is YSYEKL. The CDR3 contains 14 residues, cysteine and phenylalanine counted. The DNA shown is the 42-base CDR3, in frame from base 1. V is shortened by 1 base, J by 1 base, and the region joining them spans 7 bases. As regards this clonotype: What this receptor recognizes is not known. Base qualities are not at hand, and no much larger clone is one base apart.

For sequencing, an Illumina HiSeq 1500 was employed. TCRdb handled the public reads itself, with Q25 trimming in fastp and clone calling in MiXCR, and kept productive beta chains. Merged by CDR3 protein, the rows form single entries marked with the most common genes and DNA. The sample table lists under 450,000 distinct CDR3 sequences, just under 35% of them with a count of one. The ten largest clonotypes hold roughly 13% of the sample. The clonotype originates from a human donor in good health (CMV status not recorded). Some clones in this sample may be carry-over from other donors' samples. This receptor chain uses TRBV4-1 and TRBJ1-1; the D gene is not confidently resolved. The specimen comprised cultured PBMCs, sampled from culture after CMV antigen stimulation. The nucleotide sequence is TGCGCCAGCAGCCAAGTGCATGAGAACACTGAAGCTTTCTTT. This codes for CASSQVHENTEAFF.